These 2 T cell receptor beta chains came from one sample sequenced in a study of T cells in Graves' hyperthyroidism and ophthalmopathy (dated by TCRdb to the late 2010s). The library was built by means of multiplex PCR. The instrument was an Illumina HiSeq 2000. The TCR beta CDR3 regions were amplified from the RNA transcripts. A first-round RT-PCR of the TCR CDR3 used the HTBI primer set with the Qiagen OneStep RT-PCR kit. TCRdb trimmed the raw reads at Q25, called clones with MiXCR and kept productive beta chains. For every CDR3 protein sequence, its rows merge into one entry that carries the most common genes and DNA. In all, the sample holds nearly 600,000 distinct CDR3 sequences, and approximately 15% of those were seen once. The ten largest clonotypes hold 4.5% to 6% of the sample. Input material: blood. The source of these receptors is a woman under 40 with Graves' hyperthyroidism that later progressed to Graves' ophthalmopathy.

The table lists this clonotype with many counts. The J gene is TRBJ1-2, the V gene TRBV7-2, with D uncertain. The CDR3 is made up of 13 amino acids. CDR1 is SGHTA and CDR2 is FQGNSA in the germline V gene. Between the trimmed V and J ends, which lost 5 bases and 4 bases, there was a span of 11 bases. This chain's CDR3 is CASSPRQAYGYTF. As DNA, the CDR3 is TGTGCCAGCAGCCCCCGCCAGGCCTATGGCTACACCTTC.

This clonotype has ten or more counts. This sequence joins TRBV10-3 and TRBJ2-7; no reliable D call. The V end lost 3 bases, the J end lost 2 bases, and 8 bases lay between the germline ends. The CDR3 is 13 residues long. From germline, CDR1 is ENHRY and CDR2 SYGVKD. This CDR3 is CAISDGGAYEQYF. The CDR3 DNA is TGTGCCATCAGTGACGGCGGAGCCTACGAGCAGTACTTC.